This T cell receptor beta chain was captured in a study of molecular identifiers for immune sequencing clone quantification (dated by TCRdb to 2016 to 2018). Study-wide context: For a replicate experiment, RNA from roughly 20,000 or 100,000 naive CD8 T cells was divided into five aliquots, of which four were sequenced. This methods study used CD8 T cells to benchmark TCR RNA copy counting and molecular-identifier clustering-based TCR repertoire sequencing (MIDCIRS). The research as a whole found: Modeling gave roughly 2.9 recovered TCR RNA copies per cell versus approximately 10 by digital PCR, implying approximately 30% capture efficiency. The sizes of highly expanded clones could end up underestimated when identical TCR molecules share a barcode. Without barcode sub-clustering, chimeric consensus sequences inflated TCR diversity; chimeras reached as high as 47%. The naive libraries included spiked-in Jurkat TCR RNA (around 10 copies' worth), and this RNA is not part of the donor repertoire. Spiked-in Jurkat TCR RNA equivalent to a single cell was reported to be detectable even among 850,000 to 1,000,000 naive CD8 T cells. In CMV-specific effector cells, clones with more than 20 RNA copies accounted for over 97% of molecules, whereas in naive cells such clones accounted for under 1%.

From its cysteine to its phenylalanine, the CDR3 spans 13 amino acids. Of the read, only the CDR3 DNA is kept; its 39 bases are in frame from base 1. The germline ends are 10 bases apart after V is trimmed by 4 bases and J by 3 bases. According to the germline V gene, CDR1 reads SNHLY and CDR2 reads FYNNEI. Library generation was performed with PCR. TCRdb records NextSeq 500 as the sequencer. Bulk TCR libraries were prepared as previously described, using TCR primers listed in Table S5. Total RNA was purified with the Qiagen AllPrep DNA/RNA kit. Before analysis, reads from multiple sequencing runs of one library were combined. Under the source paper's analysis protocol: Reads were retained only if their TCR constant sequence matched exactly, and those retained reads were trimmed to 150 nt and grouped according to their 12-nt molecular barcodes. Reads inside each barcode group were sub-clustered using a 15% Levenshtein threshold, and a quality-weighted consensus sequence was constructed for each RNA molecule. Non-functional sequences were removed, as were lower-count sequences one edit away from another. Based on fitting two negative binomial distributions, any barcode sub-cluster with under 20% of the maximum read count was discarded. TCRdb handled the public reads itself, with Q25 trimming in fastp and clone calling in MiXCR, and kept productive beta chains. Under each unique CDR3 protein, matching rows form one entry showing the most common genes and DNA. The V and J calls, along with clone size, are taken from TCRdb and not from the paper's own processing. The sample has roughly 93,000 distinct CDR3 sequences on record, about 23% of them singletons. About 0.8% of the sample is taken by the ten largest.

Naive CD8 T cell libraries were made from approximately 20,000 to 1,000,000 sorted cells using 10%, 30% or 50% of purified RNA. Naive CD8 T cells were FACS-sorted as CD8+CD4-CCR7+CD45RA+ on a BD FACSAria II into RLT Plus buffer. To test detection sensitivity, Jurkat RNA equal to approximately 10 TCR copies was added to samples of about 19,000-1,100,000 naive CD8 T cells. Enrichment of CD8 T cells was done with RosetteSep CD8+ T Cell Enrichment Cocktail plus Ficoll-Paque, and ACK red cell lysis came afterward. This clonotype showed up many times. It has no known antigen specificity. Qualities for individual bases were not recorded, and no much larger clone is one base off.

The sample taken for sequencing was naive CD8+ T cells from blood, with Jurkat cell RNA spiked in. The label giving this sample's cell subset or site can be read as: FACS-sorted CD8+CD4-CCR7+CD45RA+ naive T cells. The TCR was taken from a human donor in good health. Some libraries in this study had Jurkat cell RNA spiked in. Here the chain combines TRBV2 and TRBJ2-7; the D gene is perhaps TRBD1, on 5 matching bases. The CDR3: CASSGAGYYEQYF. The DNA sequence is as follows: TGTGCCAGCAGTGGTGCAGGGTACTACGAGCAGTACTTC.